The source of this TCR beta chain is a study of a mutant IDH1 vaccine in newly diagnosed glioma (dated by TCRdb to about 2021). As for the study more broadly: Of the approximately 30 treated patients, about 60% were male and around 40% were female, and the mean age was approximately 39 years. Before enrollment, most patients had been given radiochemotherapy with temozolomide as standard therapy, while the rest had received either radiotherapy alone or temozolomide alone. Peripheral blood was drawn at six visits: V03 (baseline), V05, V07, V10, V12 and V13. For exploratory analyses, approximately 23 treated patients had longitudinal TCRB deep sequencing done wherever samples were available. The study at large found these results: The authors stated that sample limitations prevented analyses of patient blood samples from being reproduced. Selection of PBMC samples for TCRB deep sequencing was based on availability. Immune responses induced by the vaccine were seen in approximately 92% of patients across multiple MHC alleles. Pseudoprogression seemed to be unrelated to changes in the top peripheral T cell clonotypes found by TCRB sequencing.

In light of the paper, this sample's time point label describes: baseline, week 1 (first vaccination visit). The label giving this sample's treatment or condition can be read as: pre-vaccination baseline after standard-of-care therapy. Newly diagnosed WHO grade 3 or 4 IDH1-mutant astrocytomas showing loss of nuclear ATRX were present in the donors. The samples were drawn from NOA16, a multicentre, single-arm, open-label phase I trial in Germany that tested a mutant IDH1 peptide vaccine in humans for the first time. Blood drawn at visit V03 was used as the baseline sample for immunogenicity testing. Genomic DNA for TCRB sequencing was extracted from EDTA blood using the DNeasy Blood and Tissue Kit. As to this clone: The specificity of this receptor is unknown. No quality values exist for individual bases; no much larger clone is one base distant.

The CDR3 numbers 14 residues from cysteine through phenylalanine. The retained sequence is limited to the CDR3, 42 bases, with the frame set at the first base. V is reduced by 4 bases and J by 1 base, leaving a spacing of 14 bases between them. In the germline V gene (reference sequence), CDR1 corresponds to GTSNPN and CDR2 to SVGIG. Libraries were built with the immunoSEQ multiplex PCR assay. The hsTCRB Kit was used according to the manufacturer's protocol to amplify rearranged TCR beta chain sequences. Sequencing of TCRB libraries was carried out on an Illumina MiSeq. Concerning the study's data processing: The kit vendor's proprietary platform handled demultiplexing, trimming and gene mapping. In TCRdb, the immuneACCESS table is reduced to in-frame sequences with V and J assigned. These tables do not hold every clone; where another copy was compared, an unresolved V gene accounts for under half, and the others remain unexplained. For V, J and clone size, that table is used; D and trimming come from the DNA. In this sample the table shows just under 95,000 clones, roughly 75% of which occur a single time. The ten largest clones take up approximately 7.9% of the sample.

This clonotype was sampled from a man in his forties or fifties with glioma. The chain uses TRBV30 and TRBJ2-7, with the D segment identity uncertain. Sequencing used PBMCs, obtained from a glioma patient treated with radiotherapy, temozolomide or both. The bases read TGTGCCTGGAATAACCCCTTCACGTCCTACGAGCAGTACTTC. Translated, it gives CAWNNPFTSYEQYF.